The source of this T cell receptor (beta chain) is a study of cytomegalovirus exposure and HLA in healthy donors. About this clone itself: The target antigen is unknown.

General study points: The authors enumerated 150 to 200 TCR beta chains as linked to cytomegalovirus. Previously analyzed data showed that most TCR beta V segments were productive at a frequency of about 87% or about 30%. Diagnosis of cytomegalovirus status made by the classifier reportedly showed high specificity and sensitivity. An apparent linkage of common viral pathogens to several of the most significant clusters emerged in a later analysis.

The PCR made use of 60 Vbeta and 13 Jbeta primers. Generated by immunoSEQ multiplex PCR, the TCRdb table keeps only in-frame clones and is missing some. This table holds some 150,000 clones, 60% to 80% found once. The sequencing sample was made of PBMCs. This TCR was sampled from a man in his thirties or forties in good health and CMV-seropositive.

The CDR3 sequence is CAWTRDRGYEQYF. The CDR3 bases are TGTGCCTGGACTCGGGACAGAGGCTACGAGCAGTACTTC. The chain links TRBV30 to TRBJ2-7, with TRBD1 matching over 7 bases. Trimming cost V 4 bases and J 3 bases; bases outside gene matches: 6. This CDR3 comprises 13 residues. Germline CDR1 GTSNPN, CDR2 SVGIG (reference sequence).